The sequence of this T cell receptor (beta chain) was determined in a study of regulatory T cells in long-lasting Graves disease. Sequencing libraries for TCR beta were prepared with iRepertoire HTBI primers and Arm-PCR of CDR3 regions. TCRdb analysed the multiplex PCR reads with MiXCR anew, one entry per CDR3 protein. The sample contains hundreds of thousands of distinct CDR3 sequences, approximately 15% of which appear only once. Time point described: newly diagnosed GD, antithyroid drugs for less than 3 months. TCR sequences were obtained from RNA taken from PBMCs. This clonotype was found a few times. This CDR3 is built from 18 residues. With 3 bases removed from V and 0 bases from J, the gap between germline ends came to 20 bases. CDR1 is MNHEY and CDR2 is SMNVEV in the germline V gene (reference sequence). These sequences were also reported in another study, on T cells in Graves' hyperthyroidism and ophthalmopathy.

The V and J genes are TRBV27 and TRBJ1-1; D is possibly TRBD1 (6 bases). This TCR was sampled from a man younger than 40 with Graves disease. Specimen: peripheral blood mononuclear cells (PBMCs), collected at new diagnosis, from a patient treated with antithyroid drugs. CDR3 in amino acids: CASSFGAWRGAMNTEAFF. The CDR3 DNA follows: TGTGCCAGCAGTTTTGGGGCGTGGAGGGGGGCCATGAACACTGAAGCTTTCTTT.